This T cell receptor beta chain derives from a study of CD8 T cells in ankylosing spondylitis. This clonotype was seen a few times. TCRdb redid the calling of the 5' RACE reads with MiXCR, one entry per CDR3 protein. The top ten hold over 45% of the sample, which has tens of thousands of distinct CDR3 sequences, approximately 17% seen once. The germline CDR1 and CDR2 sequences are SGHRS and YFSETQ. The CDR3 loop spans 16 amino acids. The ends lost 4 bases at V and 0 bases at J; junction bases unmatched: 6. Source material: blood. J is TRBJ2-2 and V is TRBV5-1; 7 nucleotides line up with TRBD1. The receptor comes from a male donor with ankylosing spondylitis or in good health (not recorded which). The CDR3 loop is CASSTSGTANTGELFF. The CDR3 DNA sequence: TGCGCCAGCAGCACTTCCGGGACAGCGAACACCGGGGAGCTGTTTTTT.